This TCR beta chain was found in a study of shared T cell receptors in the human thymus. Germline V gene data show CDR1 as MRHNA and CDR2 as SNTAGT. J lost 9 bases, V lost 6 bases, and 16 bases had no gene match. CDR3 size: 18 residues. Data came from immunoSEQ multiplex PCR; TCRdb stores just in-frame clones and leaves some out. This sample carries about 660,000 clones, approximately 88% of them seen once, and the ten largest clones take around 0.0099%. The same sample was also studied in work on human thymus T cells. That paper states: Resections obtained during corrective heart surgery supplied the thymus tissue. Apparent bias marked the V and J gene usage of thymic and blood repertoires.

Sample: thymocytes. This clonotype was sampled from a boy less than two years old with a congenital heart defect. The chain combines TRBV6-4 with TRBJ2-1, with TRBD2 identical over 14 bases. CDR3 coding DNA: TGTGCCAGCAGCGACCTTGGACTAGCGGGAGGTTTCCCCAGTGAGCAGTTCTTC. It specifies CASSDLGLAGGFPSEQFF.